The 21 T cell receptor beta chains listed next were all sequenced from one sample in a study of shared clonotypes between healthy human individuals. Method: immunoSEQ multiplex PCR; TCRdb's copy keeps in-frame clones and lacks some. The sample shows roughly 1.4 million clones, around 98.5% of them seen only once. Sequencing used naive CD4+ T cells sorted from blood. The subset here: CD45RA+ positively selected. These receptors originate from a man aged 30 to 45 in good health.

This rearrangement joins TRBV28 to TRBJ2-5; D is ambiguous. Germline loops: CDR1 MDHEN, CDR2 SYDVKM. The CDR3 loop spans 11 amino acids. Trimming left V 3 bases short and J 5 bases short, with 4 bases between. The CDR3 DNA is TGTGCCAGCAGTTTCGACGAGACCCAGTACTTC. It translates to CASSFDETQYF.

This rearrangement joins TRBV18 to TRBJ2-5; TRBD2 might be the D (5 bases). From germline, CDR1 is KGHSH and CDR2 LQKENI. CDR3 length: 19 amino acids. Trimming shortened V by 3 bases and J by 1 base, and 24 bases separated the two germline ends. CDR3: CASSPPRRAGRSFQETQYF. CDR3 DNA: TGTGCCAGCTCACCCCCGCGAAGGGCGGGCCGAAGTTTCCAAGAGACCCAGTACTTC.

The genes are TRBV5-5 and TRBJ1-5, with no clear D. CDR3 size: 15 residues. V was clipped by 0 bases and J by 2 bases, with 9 bases between them. The V gene's germline CDR1 is SGHKS and CDR2 YYEKEE (reference sequence). The CDR3 DNA follows: TGTGCCAGCAGCTTGGGACTCCTGGGCAATCAGCCCCAGCATTTT. This encodes CASSLGLLGNQPQHF. Complete variable domain (other parts from reference TRBV5-5 and TRBJ1-5): DAGVTQSPTHLIKTRGQQVTLRCSPISGHKSVSWYQQVLGQGPQFIFQYYEKEERGRGNFPDRFSARQFPNYSSELNVNALLLGDSALYLCASSLGLLGNQPQHFGDGTRLSIL.

The chain is built from TRBV6-5 and TRBJ2-7, with 7 nucleotides matching TRBD1. Germline trimming cut 7 bases from V and 1 base from J; bases unmatched to any gene: 10. This CDR3 spans 15 amino acids. Looked up from germline, CDR1 is MNHEY and CDR2 is SVGAGI. The CDR3 sequence: CASTSLGRGSYEQYF. The CDR3 DNA is TGTGCCAGCACCTCACTCGGCAGGGGGTCCTACGAGCAGTACTTC.

J is TRBJ2-5 and V is TRBV2, with 10 nucleotides matching TRBD1. This CDR3 has 13 residues. The trim removed 6 bases at V and 5 bases at J, leaving 3 bases unmatched. The V gene's germline CDR1 is SNHLY and CDR2 FYNNEI. The CDR3 bases are TGTGCCAGCAGGGGACAGGGGTGGGAGACCCAGTACTTC. Encoded protein: CASRGQGWETQYF. The full variable domain, with the rest looked up from reference TRBV2 and TRBJ2-5, is EPEVTQTPSHQVTQMGQEVILRCVPISNHLYFYWYRQILGQKVEFLVSFYNNEISEKSEIFDDQFSVERPDGSNFTLKIRSTKLEDSAMYFCASRGQGWETQYFGPGTRLLVL.

The chain has TRBV18 and TRBJ2-5, with 9 bases that match TRBD2. Germline V gene sequence: CDR1 KGHSH, CDR2 LQKENI. This CDR3 has 18 amino acids. With 3 bases clipped from V and 4 bases from J, the junction kept 15 bases outside the gene matches. For the CDR3, the DNA is TGTGCCAGCTCACCTGTCCTGGTAGCGGGAGACTTGGCAGAGACCCAGTACTTC. Translated: CASSPVLVAGDLAETQYF.

V is TRBV18 and J is TRBJ2-7, with D hard to call. V lost 5 bases to trimming and J lost 2 bases, with 19 bases between them. The germline V gene has CDR1 KGHSH and CDR2 LQKENI. This CDR3 is built from 16 residues. The CDR3 is CASSSTGPQVAYEQYF. The CDR3 DNA follows: TGTGCCAGCTCATCCACGGGCCCGCAGGTCGCCTACGAGCAGTACTTC.

The V gene is TRBV27, the J gene TRBJ2-5; a weak D match, TRBD2 (5 bases). Trimming removed 5 bases at V and 9 bases at J, with 19 bases between. The germline CDR1 and CDR2 sequences are MNHEY and SMNVEV (reference sequence). The CDR3 has 14 residues. The CDR3 protein is CASSPSSALVSQYF. The CDR3, as DNA: TGTGCCAGCAGTCCAAGTAGCGCCTTGGTATCCCAGTACTTC.

The chain uses TRBV5-4 and TRBJ1-2; D might be TRBD1 (5 bases). V shed 8 bases and J shed 8 bases, with 22 bases lying between them. Looked up from germline, CDR1 is SGHNT and CDR2 is YYREEE (reference sequence). The CDR3 sequence is 14 residues long. CDR3 residues: CASLGDFENGGYTF. CDR3 DNA sequence: TGTGCCAGTCTAGGGGATTTCGAGAACGGCGGCTACACCTTC. The whole variable domain, filled in from reference TRBV5-4 and TRBJ1-2, reads ETGVTQSPTHLIKTRGQQVTLRCSSQSGHNTVSWYQQALGQGPQFIFQYYREEENGRGNFPPRFSGLQFPNYSSELNVNALELDDSALYLCASLGDFENGGYTFGSGTRLTVV.

Worth noting for this clone: Other DNA sequences in the sample encode the same CDR3. V is TRBV6-5 and J is TRBJ2-2; no firm D call. V lost 6 bases and J lost 4, with 3 bases in between. Germline V gives CDR1 MNHEY, CDR2 SVGAGI. This CDR3 is 11 amino acids long. This CDR3 reads CASRATGELFF. As DNA, the CDR3 is TGTGCCAGCAGGGCCACCGGGGAGCTGTTTTTT.

The chain joins TRBV28 to TRBJ2-7; D unclear. Deletions cut 5 bases from V and 6 bases from J, with 11 bases between. This CDR3 has 12 amino acids. CDR1 is MDHEN and CDR2 is SYDVKM in the germline V gene. CDR3 sequence (DNA): TGTGCCAGCAGTCAGCTTGGACGCGAGCAGTACTTC. Its protein product is CASSQLGREQYF.

The CDR3 sequence is CASQDKTYEQYF. The CDR3 DNA is TGTGCCAGCCAGGACAAAACCTACGAGCAGTACTTC. The chain joins TRBV6-1 to TRBJ2-7; perhaps TRBD1 as D (5 bases). Germline CDR1 MNHNS, CDR2 SASEGT. Trimming removed 8 bases from V and 2 bases from J, with 10 bases in between. This CDR3 comprises 12 residues.

This chain links TRBV27 with TRBJ1-4, with D possibly being TRBD1 (6 bases). Between the trimmed V and J ends, which lost 6 bases and 8 bases, there was a span of 22 bases. The CDR3 spans 16 residues. Germline CDR1 and CDR2: MNHEY and SMNVEV (reference sequence). CDR3 residues: CASSQLRGAIWEKLFF. CDR3 bases: TGTGCCAGCAGCCAATTACGGGGGGCAATATGGGAAAAACTGTTTTTT.

The gene calls are TRBV9 and TRBJ1-2; possible D gene TRBD1, 6 bases. The V end was cut by 4 bases, the J end by 2 bases, with 12 bases between. There are 14 residues in the CDR3. Germline lookup yields CDR1 SGDLS and CDR2 YYNGEE. The CDR3 sequence: CASSTGTQNYGYTF. The CDR3 DNA follows: TGTGCCAGCAGCACCGGGACACAAAACTATGGCTACACCTTC.

The chain combines TRBV19 with TRBJ2-1; 10 bases align to TRBD2. Germline V gives CDR1 LNHDA, CDR2 SQIVND (reference sequence). The junction had 13 bases not matched to a gene; V was cut back by 8 bases and J by 6 bases. The CDR3 has 16 residues. In DNA, the CDR3 is TGTGCCAGTGGGGTCACTAGCGGGATTGTGGGCAATGAGCAGTTCTTC. Protein sequence: CASGVTSGIVGNEQFF.

The rearrangement links TRBV9 to TRBJ2-1, with 8 bases lining up with TRBD2. The V gene end was trimmed by 0 bases and the J gene end by 5 bases; junction bases not matched to a gene: 7. This CDR3 is 16 amino acids long. Germline-derived CDR1 and CDR2 are SGDLS and YYNGEE. CDR3 sequence: CASSVVGSGAHNEQFF. In DNA form, the CDR3 reads TGTGCCAGCAGCGTAGTAGGTAGCGGGGCGCACAATGAGCAGTTCTTC. Complete variable domain (other parts from reference TRBV9 and TRBJ2-1): DSGVTQTPKHLITATGQRVTLRCSPRSGDLSVYWYQQSLDQGLQFLIQYYNGEERAKGNILERFSAQQFPDLHSELNLSSLELGDSALYFCASSVVGSGAHNEQFFGPGTRLTVL.

This clone occurred once. The rearrangement uses TRBV9 and TRBJ2-7; D not certain. CDR1 is SGDLS, CDR2 YYNGEE, per germline. The CDR3 is 14 amino acids. V was cut by 6 bases and J by 1 base, with 14 bases left in between. The CDR3 loop is CASNQGISSYEQYF. The CDR3 region has the DNA TGTGCCAGCAACCAAGGGATATCTTCCTACGAGCAGTACTTC. Full variable domain (remainder filled in from reference TRBV9 and TRBJ2-7): DSGVTQTPKHLITATGQRVTLRCSPRSGDLSVYWYQQSLDQGLQFLIQYYNGEERAKGNILERFSAQQFPDLHSELNLSSLELGDSALYFCASNQGISSYEQYFGPGTRLTVT.

The V and J genes are TRBV9 and TRBJ2-1, with a tentative D call TRBD2 (5 bases). Germline lookup yields CDR1 SGDLS and CDR2 YYNGEE. The CDR3 consists of 14 residues. The germline V and J ends were trimmed by 7 bases and 3 bases, with 14 bases remaining between them. The CDR3 is CASAVAADYNEQFF. Written as DNA, the CDR3 is TGTGCCAGCGCCGTAGCAGCGGACTACAATGAGCAGTTCTTC.

The rearrangement joins TRBV7-2 to TRBJ2-4; no reliable D call. This CDR3 has 15 amino acids. Trimming removed 1 base from V and 3 bases from J, with 10 bases in between. Germline-derived CDR1 and CDR2 are SGHTA and FQGNSA. CDR3: CASSLELLGKNIQYF. The CDR3 nucleotides read TGTGCCAGCAGCTTAGAGCTCCTGGGCAAAAACATTCAGTACTTC.

The CDR3 DNA follows: TGTGCCAGCTCACCACTCCACCTCGGACTTACCCACGAGCAGTACTTC. This sequence encodes CASSPLHLGLTHEQYF. This chain connects TRBV18 to TRBJ2-7, with D possibly matching TRBD2 (5 bases). Trimming took 1 base from V and 5 from J, leaving 18 bases between them. Germline-derived CDR1 and CDR2 are KGHSH and LQKENI. The CDR3 sequence is 16 residues long.

Details on this clone: The same CDR3 can be traced to other DNA sequences in this sample. V gene TRBV7-9 combines with J gene TRBJ1-5; D might be TRBD1 (5 bases). CDR3 size: 13 residues. Per germline, CDR1 SEHNR and CDR2 FQNEAQ (reference sequence). V dropped 6 bases and J dropped 4 bases, with 10 bases sitting between them. The CDR3 DNA reads TGTGCCAGCAGTTCGGGACTGAATCAGCCCCAGCATTTT. The encoded protein is CASSSGLNQPQHF.